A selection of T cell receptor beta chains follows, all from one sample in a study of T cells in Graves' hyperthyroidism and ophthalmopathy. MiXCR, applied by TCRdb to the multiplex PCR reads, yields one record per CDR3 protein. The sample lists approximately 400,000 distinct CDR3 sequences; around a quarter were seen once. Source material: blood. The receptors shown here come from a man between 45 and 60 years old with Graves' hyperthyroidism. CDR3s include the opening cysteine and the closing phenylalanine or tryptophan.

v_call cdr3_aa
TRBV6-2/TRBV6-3 CASSQRETQYF
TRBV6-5 CASSYSSGNNEQFF
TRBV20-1 CSARDWGQGSSYNSPLHF
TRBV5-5 CASSRTGGGDTEAFF
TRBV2 CASRTDTYNEQFF
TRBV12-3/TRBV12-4 CASMGAAYEQYF
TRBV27 CASSPRGDPLYGYTF
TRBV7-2 CASSKNNQPQHF
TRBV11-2 CASSLVAGAGGETQYF
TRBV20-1 CSAPRGGGEAFF